What follows describes a single T cell receptor (beta chain). The target antigen is unknown. The record originates from a study of T cell responses to AZD1222 COVID-19 vaccine. Study-wide points: The study sampled repertoires only after the peak T cell response. Spike-specific TCR breadth rose after two AZD1222 doses, and depth rose as well. At study baseline, merely six AZD1222 recipients were seropositive. The study found vaccine-associated CD4 TCRs spanning spike, dominant at 160-218 and 743-854.

The table came from immunoSEQ multiplex PCR; TCRdb's copy has only in-frame clones and leaves some out. The table includes 70,000 to 85,000 clones, 86% detected once. This CDR3 comprises 16 residues. The J gene is TRBJ2-2, the V gene TRBV21-1; the table assigns TRBD2, which was not confirmed against the DNA. TRBV21-1 is a pseudogene. This specimen consisted of peripheral blood, obtained on day 0 of AZD1222 vaccination. This clonotype was obtained from an adult in good health. CDR3 sequence: CASSKGGGVFTGELFF. CDR3 DNA: TGTGCCAGCAGCAAAGGCGGAGGGGTTTTCACCGGGGAGCTGTTTTTT.